Sequencing of this TCR beta chain was carried out in a study of graft-versus-host responses after intestinal transplantation. As for the study in general: Every recipient underwent anti-thymocyte globulin induction, then tacrolimus and steroids for roughly 3 years.

For this clone: The antigen is undetermined.

Germline loops: CDR1 SEHNR, CDR2 FQNEAQ (reference sequence). With 1 base clipped from V and 3 bases from J, the junction kept 10 bases outside the gene matches. This CDR3 has 19 amino acids. Study-wide results and limits: Analysis identified GvH clones in recipient marrow, with some appearing first in ileum or blood.

The protocol was immunoSEQ multiplex PCR, while the TCRdb copy is restricted to in-frame clones and leaves out a portion. The top ten clones hold 0.15% to 0.2% of a sample with roughly 100,000 clones, about nine tenths of them seen once. This chain joins TRBV7-9 and TRBJ2-2; TRBD1 matches at 11 bases. The input for sequencing was unstimulated CD4+ T cells sorted from spleen or lymph node cells, taken before transplant. This receptor was obtained from a human donor who was the organ donor for an intestinal transplant. Written as DNA, the CDR3 is TGTGCCAGCAGCTTAGTCAAGACCAGGGACAGGGGGGACACCGGGGAGCTGTTTTTT. This gives the protein CASSLVKTRDRGDTGELFF.